Shown below are 20 T cell receptor beta chains from a single sample sequenced in a study of T cell responses to AZD1222 COVID-19 vaccine. Produced via immunoSEQ multiplex PCR; TCRdb's table is partial and in-frame only. The sample comprises some 92,000 clones, approximately 90% of which are singletons, and about 7.5% rests with the top ten. Here the sequenced sample was peripheral blood, taken on day 0 of AZD1222 vaccination. Receptors were obtained from an adult in good health.

V is TRBV29-1 and J is TRBJ2-5, with no clear D. V lost 7 bases, J lost 7 bases, and 16 bases lay in between. Looked up from germline, CDR1 is SQVTM and CDR2 is ANQGSEA. This CDR3 region has 12 residues. The CDR3 DNA reads as TGCAGCGGAAGACTCCCGGCCGGGACCCAGTACTTC. It codes for CSGRLPAGTQYF.

This rearrangement joins TRBV11-2 to TRBJ2-5; D unresolved. This CDR3 has 11 residues. CDR1 SGHAT and CDR2 FQNNGV come from the germline V gene. V was cut by 2 bases and J by 6 bases, with 4 bases left in between. In DNA form, the CDR3 reads TGTGCCAGCAGCTTATTACAGACCCAGTACTTC. Residues: CASSLLQTQYF.

The chain employs TRBV27 and TRBJ1-1; D remains ambiguous. The CDR3 is 14 residues long. V lost 4 bases and J 1 base, leaving 10 bases between the germline ends. Per germline, CDR1 MNHEY and CDR2 SMNVEV (reference sequence). CDR3 protein: CASSSPGENTEAFF. In DNA, the CDR3 is TGTGCCAGCAGTTCCCCCGGGGAGAACACTGAAGCTTTCTTT.

This chain uses TRBV2 with TRBJ2-1, with D perhaps assigned TRBD1 or TRBD2 (5 bases each). The CDR3 runs 14 residues. Trimming pared 10 bases from V and 1 base from J, leaving 14 bases between. Germline CDR1 reads SNHLY; CDR2 reads FYNNEI. CDR3 nucleotide sequence: TGTGCCAACCGGGACGGACGATCCTACAATGAGCAGTTCTTC. Translating it yields CANRDGRSYNEQFF.

J is TRBJ1-2 and V is TRBV6-1, with no clear D. Germline V gene sequence: CDR1 MNHNS, CDR2 SASEGT. The germline V and J ends were trimmed by 0 bases and 3 bases, with 11 bases remaining between them. CDR3 length: 15 residues. The CDR3 DNA is TGTGCCAGCAGTGAAGCGCCACAGCCCCACTATGGCTACACCTTC. Residues: CASSEAPQPHYGYTF.

CDR3 in DNA: TGTGCCAGTACCGAATCTGCCAGGGGGTATGGCTACACCTTC. This translates into CASTESARGYGYTF. This chain links TRBV19 with TRBJ1-2, with TRBD1 matching 7 bases. The CDR3 length is 14 residues. The J segment lost 5 bases and the V segment lost 7 bases, leaving 10 bases of the junction unmatched. Germline CDR1 LNHDA, CDR2 SQIVND (reference sequence).

This clone was counted a few times. This chain connects TRBV5-6 to TRBJ1-2; D is possibly TRBD1 (5 bases). V lost 5 bases and J 8 bases, leaving 13 bases between the germline ends. CDR1 SGHDT and CDR2 YYEEEE come from the germline V gene. The CDR3 extends over 12 amino acids. CDR3 coding DNA: TGTGCCAGCAGGGGAGGGGAACAGGGCTACACCTTC. Amino acid sequence: CASRGGEQGYTF.

The V and J genes are TRBV4-2 and TRBJ1-5, with D possibly TRBD1 on 5 matching bases. Germline-derived CDR1 and CDR2 are LGHNA and YNFKEQ. The CDR3 contains 16 residues. The germline V and J ends were trimmed by 4 bases and 4 bases, with 17 bases remaining between them. DNA for the CDR3: TGTGCCAGCAGCCCCAGGGCAGCCGTCCAGAATCAGCCCCAGCATTTT. Its protein is CASSPRAAVQNQPQHF.

The chain links TRBV12-3 or TRBV12-4 to TRBJ1-1; tentatively, D is TRBD1 (6 bases). The length of the CDR3 is 12 residues. V was shortened by 5 bases and J by 6 bases, with 10 bases between the two germline ends. CDR3 nucleotide sequence: TGTGCCAGCAGTCCGGACAGAGCTGAAGCTTTCTTT. Translating it yields CASSPDRAEAFF.

V gene TRBV5-1 combines with J gene TRBJ1-1; 9 bases match TRBD1. J gave up 11 bases and V 4 bases, and 6 bases lay outside the gene matches. The germline gives CDR1 SGHRS, CDR2 YFSETQ. The CDR3 consists of 12 residues. The CDR3 DNA is TGCGCCAGCAGCACGGACAGGGGAGTCGCTTTCTTT. Translating it yields CASSTDRGVAFF. Full variable domain (rest looked up from reference TRBV5-1 and TRBJ1-1): KAGVTQTPRYLIKTRGQQVTLSCSPISGHRSVSWYQQTPGQGLQFLFEYFSETQRNKGNFPGRFSGRQFSNSRSEMNVSTLELGDSALYLCASSTDRGVAFFGQGTRLTVV.

The V call is TRBV28, the J call TRBJ2-1, with D unresolved. V was trimmed by 11 bases and J by 6 bases, leaving 20 bases between them. Looked up from germline, CDR1 is MDHEN and CDR2 is SYDVKM. This CDR3 region has 14 residues. CDR3 protein: CAGSWKTRSNEQFF. In DNA, the CDR3 is TGTGCCGGCTCCTGGAAGACCCGGTCCAATGAGCAGTTCTTC.

CDR3 protein: CASSLIGEEQYF. For the CDR3, the DNA is TGTGCCAGCAGCTTAATTGGGGAAGAGCAGTACTTC. The V and J genes are TRBV11-2 and TRBJ2-7; D call uncertain. The CDR3 consists of 12 residues. With 2 bases removed from V and 7 bases from J, the gap between germline ends came to 9 bases. Germline V gene sequence: CDR1 SGHAT, CDR2 FQNNGV.

The genes are TRBV15 and TRBJ1-4; 9 nucleotides line up with TRBD1. The V segment lost 7 bases and the J segment 5 bases; nucleotides outside the gene matches: 8. This CDR3 comprises 15 residues. Germline values: CDR1 LNHNV, CDR2 YYDKDF (reference sequence). Here the CDR3 reads CATNPAGTGNEKLFF. The DNA of the CDR3 is TGTGCCACCAACCCCGCTGGGACAGGGAATGAAAAACTGTTTTTT.

The table lists this clone with a count of one. The gene calls are TRBV19 and TRBJ1-2, with D uncertain. The CDR3 runs to 13 residues. The V end lost 3 bases, the J end lost 4 bases, and 9 bases lay between the germline ends. From germline, CDR1 is LNHDA and CDR2 SQIVND (reference sequence). The CDR3 region has the DNA TGTGCCAGTAGTATCAAGGGAAGCTATGGCTACACCTTC. Translated, it gives CASSIKGSYGYTF.

The V gene is TRBV7-2, the J gene TRBJ2-5, with D perhaps matching TRBD1 (5 bases). The germline V gene encodes CDR1 SGHTA and CDR2 FQGNSA. The CDR3 is made up of 12 amino acids. V lost 4 bases, J lost 4 bases, and 7 bases lay in between. In DNA form, the CDR3 reads TGTGCCAGCAGCTCAGGGCGAGAGACCCAGTACTTC. It is translated as CASSSGRETQYF. The full variable domain, completed using reference TRBV7-2 and TRBJ2-5, is GAGVSQSPSNKVTEKGKDVELRCDPISGHTALYWYRQSLGQGLEFLIYFQGNSAPDKSGLPSDRFSAERTGGSVSTLTIQRTQQEDSAVYLCASSSGRETQYFGPGTRLLVL.

The chain recombines TRBV19 with TRBJ1-2, with no clear D. The CDR3 spans 15 residues. The V end lost 1 base, the J end lost 0 bases, and 9 bases lay between the germline ends. Germline CDR1 reads LNHDA; CDR2 reads SQIVND (reference sequence). The CDR3 nucleotides read TGTGCCAGTAGTATAGCCGGCGGGACTAACTATGGCTACACCTTC. Amino acid sequence: CASSIAGGTNYGYTF.

The chain combines TRBV27 with TRBJ2-7; the D gene is possibly TRBD1 (5 bases). The CDR3 is 13 residues long. CDR1 and CDR2 from the germline V gene are MNHEY and SMNVEV (reference sequence). V was shortened by 6 bases and J by 0 bases, with 9 bases between the two germline ends. CDR3 amino acids: CASRADNSYEQYF. CDR3 sequence (DNA): TGTGCCAGCAGGGCGGACAACTCCTACGAGCAGTACTTC.

The sample holds one count of this clone. The chain combines TRBV7-2 with TRBJ2-1; unclear D gene. V dropped 5 bases and J dropped 4 bases, with 9 bases sitting between them. CDR1 is SGHTA and CDR2 is FQGNSA in the germline V gene. The CDR3 sequence is 13 residues long. The DNA for the CDR3 is TGTGCCAGCAGCCCCCCCGGTTACAATGAGCAGTTCTTC. It specifies CASSPPGYNEQFF. The entire variable domain, with the rest obtained from reference TRBV7-2 and TRBJ2-1, is as follows: GAGVSQSPSNKVTEKGKDVELRCDPISGHTALYWYRQSLGQGLEFLIYFQGNSAPDKSGLPSDRFSAERTGGSVSTLTIQRTQQEDSAVYLCASSPPGYNEQFFGPGTRLTVL.

The chain uses TRBV25-1 and TRBJ1-5; 7 nucleotides line up with TRBD1. Germline V gene data show CDR1 as MGHDK and CDR2 as SYGVNS. The ends lost 3 bases at V and 5 bases at J; junction bases unmatched: 13. The CDR3 consists of 17 residues. For the CDR3, the DNA is TGTGCCAGCAGTGATGGACAGGCTGTCTCTCCTTATCAGCCCCAGCATTTT. Its translation is CASSDGQAVSPYQPQHF.

This chain joins TRBV4-3 and TRBJ2-2; 9 bases align to TRBD2. CDR3 length: 18 residues. With 1 base clipped from V and 6 bases from J, the junction kept 12 bases outside the gene matches. Germline loops: CDR1 LGHNA, CDR2 YSLEER. The DNA for the CDR3 is TGCGCCAGCAGCCAAGCTTGGGGGGGGCTAGCGGGGTCCGGGGAGCTGTTTTTT. It specifies CASSQAWGGLAGSGELFF.